This TCR beta chain originates from a study of regulatory T cells in long-lasting Graves disease. General study points: Persistent Graves' patients showed a TCR diversity that was lower than that of newly diagnosed ones. Persistent cases favored TRBV28, TRBJ1-2 and TRBJ2-5.

The CDR3 runs to 13 residues. Trimming took off 4 bases at V and 8 bases at J, with 12 bases between the two ends. The germline V gene has CDR1 SNHLY and CDR2 FYNNEI. Combining iRepertoire HTBI primers with Arm-PCR of CDR3 regions, the authors built TCR beta libraries. In TCRdb, the multiplex PCR reads were re-called with MiXCR into one record per CDR3 protein. The sample holds around 510,000 distinct CDR3 sequences, under 25% seen once. The time point here: persistent/refractory GD, antithyroid drugs over 5 years with positive TRAb. The TCR library was prepared using RNA isolated from PBMCs. Guidelines of the American Thyroid Association were used to diagnose Graves' disease. As regards this clonotype: Its antigen is not identified.

The chain links TRBV2 to TRBJ2-1; TRBD2 is a possible D gene (6 bases). The source material was peripheral blood mononuclear cells (PBMCs), sampled when the disease was refractory, from a patient treated with antithyroid drugs. The TCR was taken from a female donor with Graves disease. CDR3 protein: CASSGETRHEQFF. The CDR3 coding sequence is TGTGCCAGCAGTGGGGAGACTAGGCATGAGCAGTTCTTC.